Sequencing of this T cell receptor beta chain was carried out in a study of T cells in Graves' hyperthyroidism and ophthalmopathy (dated by TCRdb to the late 2010s). In the study overall: Peripheral blood was sampled at the time of initial diagnosis, prior to any treatment. In addition, the study compared T-cell repertoires in thyroid tissue and in blood from over 5 Graves' hyperthyroidism patients. TCR Vbeta CDR3 sequencing of 135 peripheral blood samples (roughly 43 ophthalmopathy, about 80 hyperthyroidism and roughly 17 progressor patients) is reported in the paper. Prospective prediction of ophthalmopathy was tested in an independent validation cohort of approximately 18 hyperthyroidism patients and 17 patients who later progressed to ophthalmopathy. The 90 to 100 discovery patients were randomly split 7:3 into training and test sets. To identify TCR V-J signatures that set the groups apart, the researchers used a discovery cohort of 100 patients, made up of 40 to 45 with Graves' ophthalmopathy and 57 with stable Graves' hyperthyroidism. Once sampling was done, hyperthyroidism patients were given methimazole at a starting dose of 30 mg daily, whereas ophthalmopathy patients were given high-dose intravenous methylprednisolone. Overall study results and their limits: Most expanded thyroid clonotypes (frequency above 0.001) were also found in blood, which suggests that blood repertoires may mirror thyroid immune responses. Sample size was not statistically predetermined, and blinding of investigators to group allocation was not performed. A model built on a 13 V-J signature distinguished ophthalmopathy from stable hyperthyroidism, reaching roughly 88% sensitivity and around 81% specificity in cross-validation and 80%/75% in testing. In validation, the model predicted progression to ophthalmopathy a median of about 6.5 months before onset, with approximately 68% sensitivity and about 72% specificity.

Moderately to severely active disease, a Clinical Activity Score of at least 3, a NOSPECS grade of at least 4, and a duration under 3 months were present in ophthalmopathy patients. Exclusion was applied to patients with uncontrolled infections, other autoimmune diseases, pregnancy or lactation. Diagnoses were established on the basis of clinical symptoms, serum thyroxine and TRAb, thyroid ultrasound, and orbital computed tomography. Ficoll-Paque density gradient centrifugation was used to isolate PBMCs from about 9.4 ml of fresh peripheral blood. Total RNA was extracted using Trizol reagent, and RNA quality was assessed on an Agilent 2100 Bioanalyzer. TCR beta CDR3 regions were amplified from RNA transcripts. The TCR CDR3 was subjected to a first round of RT-PCR using the HTBI primer set and the Qiagen OneStep RT-PCR kit. The libraries were constructed in a second round of multiplex PCR and then size-selected and purified. The libraries were sequenced on an Illumina HiSeq2000 using paired-end 100 bp reads. In the original analysis: SOAPnuke was used to process the raw data, removing reads that contained adapters or uncalled bases, had a mean Phred below 15, or lacked an exact match to the constant primer or identifier. High-quality paired reads were merged using COPE v1.2.5, and each unique nucleotide sequence was defined as a clonotype. Clonotypes were aligned to IMGT TRBV, TRBD and TRBJ reference segments using MiTCR v1.1. The analysis was restricted to V-J combinations with a frequency above 0.0001, which together covered 99% to 99.2% of the repertoires. A TCS score was defined as the ratio between F50 (clonal expansion) and ExV (chaos), using BLOSUM62-based TCRdist between CDR3 peptides within each V-J. Welch's t-statistics and random forest reduced several hundred V-J features to about 13, which were used in a naive Bayes classifier (R e1071). TCRdb itself trimmed the public reads at Q25 with fastp, ran MiXCR and retained productive beta chains. One record per CDR3 amino acid sequence lists the most common genes and DNA. It is TCRdb's table, rather than the study itself, that gives the V and J calls and clone size. The sample contains roughly 550,000 distinct CDR3 sequences, about 16% of them found a single time. The ten largest clones capture roughly 29% of the sample.

The germline ends are 16 bases apart after V is trimmed by 6 bases and J by 7 bases. CDR1 and CDR2 are drawn from the germline V gene (reference sequence): DFQATT, SNEGSKA. The CDR3 covers 13 residues, taking in both the cysteine and the phenylalanine. The read is trimmed to its CDR3 DNA, 39 bases read in frame from base 1. With respect to this clonotype: Its antigen is unknown. Per-base quality was not reported, and no clone a single base away is much larger than it.

The sequence is built from TRBV20-1 and TRBJ2-1, with the D gene uncertain. This clonotype was sampled from a young woman with Graves' ophthalmopathy. Sequencing was carried out using blood. The CDR3 region reads CSATDASWNEQFF. The nucleotide sequence is TGCAGTGCCACAGACGCTAGTTGGAATGAGCAGTTCTTC.